This TCR beta chain emerged from a study of shared clonotypes between healthy human individuals (dated by TCRdb to about 2020). The study in broad terms: A couple of women and a few men aged 18 to 49 years were included in the cohort. Per donor, three plates each were used for CD4 naive and CD4 memory, two for CD8 naive, and one for CD8 memory. The study deeply sequenced blood TCR repertoires of five healthy adults to estimate repertoire size and the extent of clonotype sharing between individuals. Different laboratories and diverse techniques were used to prepare libraries and sequence TCR repertoires, to increase sequencing depth and limit assay-specific biases. Per donor, leukapheresis produced somewhere between about 0.94 and 8.9 billion PBMCs. Overall study results and their limits: Sampling was limited to blood, and TCR repertoires in tissue likely differ from TCR repertoires in blood. Rarefaction of sorted-subset datasets indicated incomplete sequencing despite the large sequencing depth. Pairwise subsampling indicated that sequencing depth was expected to affect the degree of clonotype sharing among donors. Because the study included a small number of donors, the genetic and exposure-history diversity represented was limited. Across several donors, approximately 4.9% of naive CD4, over 3% of naive CD8, about 2% of memory CD4, and about 0.4% of memory CD8 clonotypes were shared. Naive subsets generally had larger estimated clonotype richness than memory subsets. Higher generation probabilities were observed for clonotypes shared by all four sorted-subset donors than for non-shared clonotypes.

The donors were healthy, HIV-negative adults with no recently reported acute infections or vaccinations. Only Caucasian adults living in Nashville, Tennessee, USA were represented among the donors. CD4+ T cells were enriched by magnetic negative selection; naive cells were then positively selected on CD45RA, and the negative fraction formed the memory subset. Blood was collected by leukapheresis, and PBMCs were isolated by Ficoll-Histopaque density gradient centrifugation and then cryopreserved in liquid nitrogen vapor phase. Analytical flow cytometry was used to check the purity and quantity of each magnetically sorted T cell population. Each sorted fraction had its genomic DNA isolated and then quantified by UV absorbance on a Nanodrop 2000c. The cysteine opens and the phenylalanine closes a CDR3 of 13 amino acids. The read is trimmed to its CDR3 DNA, 39 bases read in frame from base 1. Cut back by 3 bases and 1 base, the V and J ends lie 6 bases apart. In the germline V gene, CDR1 corresponds to KGHSH and CDR2 to LQKENI.

Using the deep immunoSEQ assay, multiplex PCR amplified TCR CDR3 regions from genomic DNA. Extracted genomic DNA from each cell subset was distributed evenly across all wells of several immunoSEQ 96-well plates, and each plate was treated as a replicate. For sorted subsets, approximately 190 ng genomic DNA, equal to 30,000 or so T cell genomes, was loaded into each replicate PCR. The purified libraries were quantified using a Qubit 3.0 fluorometer, sized with a Bioanalyzer 2100, and then quantified again using the KAPA Library Quantification kit. Every immunoSEQ 96-well plate was sequenced on a separate single-read 150-cycle Illumina NextSeq 550 flow cell. From the authors' description of their analysis: The immunoSEQ output contained only junctional sequences without quality scores, so filtering could not match that applied to full-length reads. Sequences were annotated with PyIR, a Python wrapper for IgBLAST v1.9, and V/J genes and CDR3 were assigned using IMGT germline references. Reads were removed for weak V/J assignments (E-value above 1e-6), missing CDR3, stop codons, out-of-frame junctions, or ambiguous translated residues. V3J clonotypes were defined by identical inferred V gene, J gene, and CDR3 amino acid sequence. The percentage overlap between two repertoires was calculated by dividing the number of shared unique clonotypes by the size of the smaller repertoire. RTK rarefaction, the Chao1 estimator, and Recon v2.1 estimates of unobserved clonotypes were used to assess repertoire richness. OLGA was used to compute generation probabilities for all TCRbeta clonotypes that the gDNA method yielded from a handful of donors. TCRdb's version of the immuneACCESS table is confined to in-frame rearrangements and falls short of the full clone set. An unresolved V gene accounts for under half of the shortfall where checked; the remainder is of unknown origin. D and trimming come from the DNA, and the V and J calls and clone size come from that table. This sample lists 980,000 or so clones; approximately 76% were detected once. The top ten hold approximately 1.5% of the sample.

A word on this clone: Its antigen is unknown. No base quality information exists; no much larger clone differs at one position. Different DNA sequences within this sample yield the same CDR3.

The chain is made from TRBV18 and TRBJ1-1; no D segment can be confidently identified. This sequence was found in a man younger than 30 in good health. Sequenced material: memory CD4+ T cells sorted from blood. The cell subset or site label, as the study defines it: CD45RA-negative fraction. The DNA is TGTGCCAGCTCACCGCAGGCGAACACTGAAGCTTTCTTT. Translated, it reads CASSPQANTEAFF.